This entry lists 21 T cell receptor beta chains sequenced from one sample in a study of blood T cell repertoires in COVID-19. Generated by immunoSEQ multiplex PCR, the TCRdb table keeps only in-frame clones and is missing some. The table records 250,000 to 400,000 clones, about 91% of them present only once. The sequencing input was peripheral blood. These receptors originate from a woman younger than 45 with COVID-19, enrolled during active disease.

This sequence joins TRBV5-1 and TRBJ2-3, with 8 bases aligning to TRBD1. This CDR3 comprises 15 residues. In germline, CDR1 is SGHRS, CDR2 YFSETQ. Trimming cost V 3 bases and J 3 bases; bases outside gene matches: 6. The CDR3 nucleotides are TGCGCCAGCAGCTACCAGGGGGCGGGGACAGATACGCAGTATTTT. Residues: CASSYQGAGTDTQYF.

This clone was counted only a few times. This sequence joins TRBV18 and TRBJ1-4; 8 bases map to TRBD1. The V and J ends lost 1 base and 9 bases, in that order; junction bases with no gene match: 10. The CDR3 has 16 amino acids. Looked up from germline, CDR1 is KGHSH and CDR2 is LQKENI. For the CDR3, the DNA is TGTGCCAGCTCACCACGGAAAGGACAGGGTATGAAAAAACTGTTTTTT. This codes for CASSPRKGQGMKKLFF. Variable domain in full (rest from reference TRBV18 and TRBJ1-4): NAGVMQNPRHLVRRRGQEARLRCSPMKGHSHVYWYRQLPEEGLKFMVYLQKENIIDESGMPKERFSAEFPKEGPSILRIQQVVRGDSAAYFCASSPRKGQGMKKLFFGSGTQLSVL.

V is TRBV7-9 and J is TRBJ2-5; a possible D gene is TRBD2 (5 bases). The CDR3 contains 15 residues. The V gene lost 0 bases and the J gene lost 7 bases, with 15 bases spanning the gap. In germline, CDR1 is SEHNR, CDR2 FQNEAQ (reference sequence). The CDR3: CASSLALGELWTQYF. The CDR3 DNA sequence: TGTGCCAGCAGCTTAGCGCTCGGGGAGTTATGGACCCAGTACTTC. Complete variable domain (other parts from reference TRBV7-9 and TRBJ2-5): DTGVSQNPRHKITKRGQNVTFRCDPISEHNRLYWYRQTLGQGPEFLTYFQNEAQLEKSRLLSDRFSAERPKGSFSTLEIQRTEQGDSAMYLCASSLALGELWTQYFGPGTRLLVL.

This clone occurred a few times. The V gene is TRBV11-2, the J gene TRBJ2-3, with D perhaps TRBD2 (6 bases). CDR3 size: 15 residues. V was pared by 2 bases and J by 0 bases, with 9 bases between. Germline V gene sequence: CDR1 SGHAT, CDR2 FQNNGV. The CDR3 sequence is CASSLTAGSTDTQYF. The CDR3 nucleotides are TGTGCCAGCAGCTTAACGGCGGGGAGCACAGATACGCAGTATTTT.

The chain joins TRBV6-6 to TRBJ2-3; possible D gene TRBD2, 7 bases. Germline V gene sequence: CDR1 MNHNY, CDR2 SVGAGI (reference sequence). The CDR3 runs 15 residues. V gave up 0 bases and J gave up 9 bases, with 16 bases separating them. The CDR3 DNA follows: TGTGCCAGCAGTTACTCCGAGGCGGGGGCAGGCACGCAGTATTTT. Its protein product is CASSYSEAGAGTQYF.

The chain has TRBV30 and TRBJ1-3; 9 positions match TRBD1. This CDR3 comprises 16 residues. Germline V CDR1 and CDR2: GTSNPN, SVGIG (reference sequence). V lost 1 base and J lost 4; bases outside the gene matches: 8. The CDR3 sequence is CAWSDPSGTGGNTIYF. The CDR3 nucleotides read TGTGCCTGGAGTGACCCCTCGGGGACAGGGGGAAACACCATATATTTT. The full variable domain, in which reference TRBV30 and TRBJ1-3 provide the parts outside the CDR3, is SQTIHQWPATLVQPVGSPLSLECTVEGTSNPNLYWYRQAAGRGLQLLFYSVGIGQISSEVPQNLSASRPQDRQFILSSKKLLLSDSGFYLCAWSDPSGTGGNTIYFGEGSWLTVV.

This clone showed up just once. The chain links TRBV6-5 to TRBJ2-1; TRBD2 is a possible D gene (6 bases). The CDR3 loop spans 14 amino acids. The germline V and J ends were trimmed by 8 bases and 9 bases, with 20 bases remaining between them. CDR1 is MNHEY and CDR2 is SVGAGI in the germline V gene. The CDR3 region is CASVRGGVGSEQFF. DNA of the CDR3: TGTGCCAGCGTGCGGGGCGGGGTGGGAAGTGAGCAGTTCTTC.

This clone has only a few counts. The chain links TRBV28 to TRBJ1-2; the match to TRBD1 covers 9 bases. Trimming at V came to 6 bases and at J to 5 bases, leaving 10 bases not matched to a gene. The CDR3 is 15 residues long. CDR1 is MDHEN, CDR2 SYDVKM, per germline. Here the CDR3 DNA reads TGTGCCAGCAGCCCGCCCGGGACAGGGCGATATGGCTACACCTTC. This codes for CASSPPGTGRYGYTF.

This chain connects TRBV28 to TRBJ2-7, with D perhaps TRBD2 (5 bases). Per germline, CDR1 MDHEN and CDR2 SYDVKM. CDR3 length: 14 residues. With 4 bases removed from V and 1 base from J, the gap between germline ends came to 11 bases. The CDR3 DNA is TGTGCCAGCAGTTGGGCTAGCAAGTCCTACGAGCAGTACTTC. Translating it yields CASSWASKSYEQYF. Full variable domain (outside the CDR3, taken from reference TRBV28 and TRBJ2-7): DVKVTQSSRYLVKRTGEKVFLECVQDMDHENMFWYRQDPGLGLRLIYFSYDVKMKEKGDIPEGYSVSREKKERFSLILESASTNQTSMYLCASSWASKSYEQYFGPGTRLTVT.

The rearrangement links TRBV11-2 to TRBJ2-7; 11 bases are a match to TRBD1. Germline assignment: CDR1 SGHAT and CDR2 FQNNGV. With 6 bases clipped from V and 5 bases from J, the junction kept 3 bases outside the gene matches. The CDR3 extends over 13 amino acids. CDR3 in DNA: TGTGCCAGCAGGGGACAGGGGGAGGACGAGCAGTACTTC. Translating it yields CASRGQGEDEQYF.

This chain joins TRBV7-9 and TRBJ2-5; TRBD2 matches at 7 bases. The germline V gene encodes CDR1 SEHNR and CDR2 FQNEAQ (reference sequence). CDR3 length: 16 amino acids. V gave up 5 bases and J gave up 2 bases; unmatched junction bases: 11. The chain's CDR3 is CASSPWGMRGQETQYF. The CDR3 nucleotides read TGTGCCAGCAGCCCCTGGGGGATGCGGGGGCAAGAGACCCAGTACTTC.

The chain joins TRBV12-5 to TRBJ1-2; no reliable D call. The CDR3 consists of 12 residues. CDR1 is LGHNT, CDR2 FRNRAP, per germline. Trimming removed 1 base at V and 7 bases at J, with 7 bases between. This CDR3 reads CASGLDYSGYTF. The CDR3 DNA reads as TGTGCTAGTGGTTTGGACTATAGTGGCTACACCTTC.

V usage is TRBV7-6 and J usage is TRBJ2-7; tentative D call: TRBD2 (5 bases). V was shortened by 1 base and J by 5 bases, with 6 bases between the two germline ends. Looked up from germline, CDR1 is SGHVS and CDR2 is FNYEAQ. CDR3 size: 12 residues. The DNA of the CDR3 is TGTGCCAGCAGCTTAGGAGGGCACGAGCAGTACTTC. This gives the protein CASSLGGHEQYF.

This clone was seen just once. The J gene is TRBJ2-1, the V gene TRBV7-2, with 8 bases aligning to TRBD2. Looked up from germline, CDR1 is SGHTA and CDR2 is FQGNSA. The ends lost 5 bases at V and 1 base at J; junction bases unmatched: 7. CDR3 length: 16 residues. The CDR3 loop reads CASSPEAGVSYNEQFF. CDR3 sequence (DNA): TGTGCCAGCAGCCCCGAAGCGGGGGTATCCTACAATGAGCAGTTCTTC.

The chain has TRBV7-8 and TRBJ1-6, with TRBD1 as a possible D gene (6 bases). CDR3 length: 15 residues. From germline, CDR1 is SGHVS and CDR2 FQNEAQ. V was cut by 5 bases and J by 6 bases, with 14 bases left in between. The DNA of the CDR3 is TGTGCCAGCAGCCCGGGAACAGGGAGTAATTCACCCCTCCACTTT. It codes for CASSPGTGSNSPLHF.

The gene calls are TRBV5-4 and TRBJ2-5; the D gene is possibly TRBD2 (5 bases). Per the germline V gene, CDR1 is SGHNT and CDR2 is YYREEE (reference sequence). The CDR3 is 14 residues long. V lost 2 bases and J lost 5, with 13 bases in between. In DNA form, the CDR3 reads TGTGCCAGCAGCTTCGACCTGAAGCGGGAGACCCAGTACTTC. This gives the protein CASSFDLKRETQYF.

The chain has TRBV28 and TRBJ2-3; TRBD2 matches 10 bases. This CDR3 has 16 amino acids. The V and J ends lost 4 bases and 3 bases, in that order; junction bases with no gene match: 7. In germline, CDR1 is MDHEN, CDR2 SYDVKM. This CDR3 is CASSSKRGGLTDTQYF. The DNA of the CDR3 is TGTGCCAGCAGTTCAAAGCGGGGGGGCCTAACAGATACGCAGTATTTT.

The CDR3 DNA is TGTGCCTGGAGTGTAAACCAGGGGAAATCCTACGAGCAGTACTTC. Translated: CAWSVNQGKSYEQYF. This chain links TRBV30 with TRBJ2-7, with D possibly TRBD1 on 6 matching bases. Trimming removed 0 bases from V and 1 base from J, with 13 bases in between. In germline, CDR1 is GTSNPN, CDR2 SVGIG (reference sequence). The CDR3 consists of 15 residues. Drawing the rest from reference TRBV30 and TRBJ2-7, the complete variable domain is SQTIHQWPATLVQPVGSPLSLECTVEGTSNPNLYWYRQAAGRGLQLLFYSVGIGQISSEVPQNLSASRPQDRQFILSSKKLLLSDSGFYLCAWSVNQGKSYEQYFGPGTRLTVT.

V usage is TRBV12-5 and J usage is TRBJ2-7, with 7 bases fitting TRBD2. The length of the CDR3 is 14 residues. Germline CDR1 reads LGHNT; CDR2 reads FRNRAP. V gave up 10 bases and J gave up 3 bases; unmatched junction bases: 12. The CDR3 here is CAISREERCYEQYV. The CDR3, as DNA: TGTGCTATCAGCCGGGAGGAGAGATGCTACGAGCAGTACGTC.

V and J are TRBV5-5 and TRBJ1-1; D might be TRBD1 (5 bases). The V end was cut by 7 bases, the J end by 1 base, with 8 bases between. The CDR3 consists of 12 residues. The germline CDR1 and CDR2 sequences are SGHKS and YYEKEE (reference sequence). CDR3 amino acids: CASLDTNTEAFF. CDR3 coding DNA: TGTGCCAGCCTGGACACGAACACTGAAGCTTTCTTT.

The rearrangement links TRBV11-2 to TRBJ2-5; D may be TRBD1 (5 bases). The CDR3 runs 14 residues. Germline V gene data show CDR1 as SGHAT and CDR2 as FQNNGV. Trimming took off 2 bases at V and 4 bases at J, with 11 bases between the two ends. This CDR3 is CASSLLRQGETQYF. The CDR3 DNA is TGTGCCAGCAGCTTACTTCGCCAGGGAGAGACCCAGTACTTC. Full variable domain (outside the CDR3, taken from reference TRBV11-2 and TRBJ2-5): EAGVAQSPRYKIIEKRQSVAFWCNPISGHATLYWYQQILGQGPKLLIQFQNNGVVDDSQLPKDRFSAERLKGVDSTLKIQPAKLEDSAVYLCASSLLRQGETQYFGPGTRLLVL.